These T cell receptor beta chains were read from a single sample in a study of post-analysis software for immune sequencing data. MiXCR was run by TCRdb on the PCR reads, yielding one entry per CDR3 protein. The sample shows under 200,000 distinct CDR3 sequences, about 30% of them seen only once. The sequencing input was blood. These receptors were collected from a girl aged 2-17 years with multiple sclerosis. CDR3s include the opening cysteine and the closing phenylalanine or tryptophan. D genes are given only for firm matches. Only some rows state a clone size, as once, few, many or a class for expanded clones.

>-|TRBV7-6|-|TRBJ2-3
TGTGCCAGCAGCTGGACACTCACAGATATGCAGTATTTT
CASSWTLTDMQYF
>few|TRBV19|-|TRBJ2-7
TGTGCCAGTAGTAATGGCCCCTACGAGCAGTACTTC
CASSNGPYEQYF
>-|TRBV5-1|TRBD2|TRBJ2-3
TGCGCCAGCAGCTTTCCGGGGGGTCCTAGCACAGATACGCAGTATTTT
CASSFPGGPSTDTQYF
>-|TRBV5-1|-|TRBJ2-2
TGCGCCAGCAGCTTGTTGGGGAATGCTGGGGAGCTGTTTTTT
CASSLLGNAGELFF
>few|TRBV28|TRBD1|TRBJ1-4
TGTGCCAGCAGCCCGACAGGGATAGGAGAAAAACTGTTTTTT
CASSPTGIGEKLFF
>many|TRBV20-1|-|TRBJ2-7
TGCAGTGCTATTACTAGCTCGGCGTACGAGCAGTACTTC
CSAITSSAYEQYF
>many|TRBV20-1|-|TRBJ2-7
TGCAGTGCTAGGGAGTCGGCCAAAGCCTACGAGCAGTACTTC
CSARESAKAYEQYF
>-|TRBV7-9|-|TRBJ2-7
TGTGCCAGCAGCTTAGGGCCAGGTCGAACGATTCTCTCCTACGAGCAGTACTTC
CASSLGPGRTILSYEQYF
>once|TRBV18|-|TRBJ2-7
TGTGCCAGCTCGGCCAGGGGAGGAACCTACGAGCAGTACTTC
CASSARGGTYEQYF
>-|TRBV5-4|TRBD1|TRBJ1-4
TGTGCCAGCAGCCCACAGGGGTCCAATGAAAAACTGTTTTTT
CASSPQGSNEKLFF
>many|TRBV5-1|-|TRBJ2-1
TGCGCCAGCAGCTTGGTTGGGGAAGGGTTCGATGAGCAGTTCTTC
CASSLVGEGFDEQFF
>few|TRBV24-1|TRBD1|TRBJ1-1
TGTGCCACCAGTGATTGGGACAGGGGGAACACTGAAGCTTTCTTT
CATSDWDRGNTEAFF
>many|TRBV29-1|-|TRBJ2-7
TGCAGCGTTGGGGACTTAATCGAGCAGTACTTC
CSVGDLIEQYF
>-|TRBV18|-|TRBJ2-3
TGTGCCAGCTCACCACGGGGAGGGGGCGCTGCCCCAGATACGCAGTATTTT
CASSPRGGGAAPDTQYF
>-|TRBV29-1|-|TRBJ2-2
TGCAGCGTCCACAAGAACACCGGGGAGCTGTTTTTT
CSVHKNTGELFF
>many|TRBV20-1|-|TRBJ2-5
TGCAGTGCTAGAAGGCCCCCCCCGCAAGAGACCCAGTACTTC
CSARRPPPQETQYF
>few|TRBV18|TRBD2|TRBJ2-5
TGTGCCAGCTCACCTCCAGGACTAGCGGGAGGAGAGACCCAGTACTTC
CASSPPGLAGGETQYF